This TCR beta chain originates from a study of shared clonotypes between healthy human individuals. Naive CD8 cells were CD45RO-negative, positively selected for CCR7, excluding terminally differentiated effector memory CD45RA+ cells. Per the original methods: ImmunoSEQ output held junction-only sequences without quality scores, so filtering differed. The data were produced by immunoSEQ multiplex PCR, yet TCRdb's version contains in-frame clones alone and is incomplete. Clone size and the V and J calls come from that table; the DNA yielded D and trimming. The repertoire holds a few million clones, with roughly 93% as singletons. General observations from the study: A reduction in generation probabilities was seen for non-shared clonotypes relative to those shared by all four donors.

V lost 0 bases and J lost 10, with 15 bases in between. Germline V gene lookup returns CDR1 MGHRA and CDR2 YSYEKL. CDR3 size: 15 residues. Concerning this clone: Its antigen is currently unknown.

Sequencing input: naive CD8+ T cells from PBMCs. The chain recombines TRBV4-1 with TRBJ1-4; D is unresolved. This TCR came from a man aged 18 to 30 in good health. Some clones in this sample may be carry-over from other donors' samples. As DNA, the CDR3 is TGCGCCAGCAGCCAAGATCTTGGGCCCCCCGGAAAACTGTTTTTT. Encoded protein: CASSQDLGPPGKLFF.